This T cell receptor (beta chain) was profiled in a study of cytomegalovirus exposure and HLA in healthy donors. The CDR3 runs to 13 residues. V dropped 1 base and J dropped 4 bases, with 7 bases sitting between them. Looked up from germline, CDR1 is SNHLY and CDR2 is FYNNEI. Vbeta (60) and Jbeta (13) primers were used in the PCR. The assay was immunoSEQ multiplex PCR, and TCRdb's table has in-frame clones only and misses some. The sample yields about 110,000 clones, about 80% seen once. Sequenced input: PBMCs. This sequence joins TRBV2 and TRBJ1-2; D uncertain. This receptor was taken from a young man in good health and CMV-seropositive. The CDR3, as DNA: TGTGCCAGCAGTGAAGTTACTCTCTATGGCTACACCTTC. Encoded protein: CASSEVTLYGYTF.